These T cell receptor beta chains were read from a single sample in a study of blood T cell repertoires in COVID-19. The method was immunoSEQ multiplex PCR; TCRdb's version includes in-frame clones alone and lacks a portion of them. The sample consists of more than 200,000 clones, approximately 86% of them appearing once. Material for sequencing was peripheral blood. The receptors were gathered from a woman over 75 with active or convalescent COVID-19. Each CDR3 is given without its conserved first and last residue. Rows give clone size only sometimes, using once, few, many, or a class for an expanded clone.

j_call: TRBJ2-7; clone_size: .; v_call: TRBV29-1; cdr3_aa: SVETGGSYEQY
j_call: TRBJ2-1; clone_size: .; v_call: TRBV5-1; cdr3_aa: ASSPGLALNEQF
j_call: TRBJ2-1; clone_size: .; v_call: TRBV28; cdr3_aa: ASSLKRSSYNEQF
j_call: TRBJ1-4; clone_size: .; v_call: TRBV7-9; cdr3_aa: ASSRDRGTNEKLF
j_call: TRBJ1-1; clone_size: .; v_call: TRBV14; cdr3_aa: ASSPTTEISGATEAF
j_call: TRBJ1-6; clone_size: .; v_call: TRBV3-1/TRBV3-2; cdr3_aa: ASSQEGASHSPLH
j_call: TRBJ2-5; clone_size: .; v_call: TRBV2; cdr3_aa: ASSVPGGQETQY
j_call: TRBJ1-2; clone_size: once; v_call: TRBV27; cdr3_aa: ASSVEGQGRYGYT
j_call: TRBJ1-2; clone_size: .; v_call: TRBV6-2/TRBV6-3; cdr3_aa: ASSLQTVGSAGYT
j_call: TRBJ1-2; clone_size: few; v_call: TRBV19; cdr3_aa: ASSDQGRDRGIGYT
j_call: TRBJ2-7; clone_size: .; v_call: TRBV20-1; cdr3_aa: SAREATEQY
j_call: TRBJ2-3; clone_size: .; v_call: TRBV10-3; cdr3_aa: AISESRLAGVTDTQY
j_call: TRBJ2-5; clone_size: .; v_call: TRBV11-2; cdr3_aa: ASSLGALETQY
j_call: TRBJ1-2; clone_size: .; v_call: TRBV10-3; cdr3_aa: AIAGQESGYT
j_call: TRBJ1-1; clone_size: .; v_call: TRBV7-2; cdr3_aa: ASSYRQSRTEAF
j_call: TRBJ2-1; clone_size: .; v_call: TRBV5-1; cdr3_aa: ASSPRGGGLYNEQF
j_call: TRBJ1-2; clone_size: .; v_call: TRBV28; cdr3_aa: ASSLWGEDYGYT
j_call: TRBJ1-6; clone_size: few; v_call: TRBV7-8; cdr3_aa: ASSLGTGDYSPLH
j_call: TRBJ1-2; clone_size: .; v_call: TRBV30; cdr3_aa: AWSVFHRVSYGYT
j_call: TRBJ2-1; clone_size: .; v_call: TRBV5-1; cdr3_aa: ASSLSGGSYNEQF
j_call: TRBJ1-5; clone_size: .; v_call: TRBV3-1/TRBV3-2; cdr3_aa: ASSQADRLHQPQH
j_call: TRBJ2-3; clone_size: once; v_call: TRBV4-2; cdr3_aa: ASSQPLAGGGTDTQY
j_call: TRBJ1-5; clone_size: .; v_call: TRBV28; cdr3_aa: ASSRQATSNQPQH
j_call: TRBJ1-1; clone_size: .; v_call: TRBV18; cdr3_aa: ASSPTGDTEAF
j_call: TRBJ2-2; clone_size: .; v_call: TRBV15; cdr3_aa: ATSRDGRGLSGTTGELF
j_call: TRBJ2-7; clone_size: .; v_call: TRBV2; cdr3_aa: ASLTGFYSDREQY
j_call: TRBJ1-2; clone_size: .; v_call: TRBV2; cdr3_aa: ASTTGQTYGYT
j_call: TRBJ2-3; clone_size: once; v_call: TRBV9; cdr3_aa: ASSVEAGGTDTQY
j_call: TRBJ1-3; clone_size: .; v_call: TRBV6-5; cdr3_aa: ASGNRHSGNTIY
j_call: TRBJ2-5; clone_size: .; v_call: TRBV27; cdr3_aa: ASSLKGKTQY
j_call: TRBJ2-2; clone_size: .; v_call: TRBV5-1; cdr3_aa: ATHLGLAGILNTGELF
j_call: TRBJ1-3; clone_size: few; v_call: TRBV2; cdr3_aa: ASSAGSGNTIY
j_call: TRBJ2-6; clone_size: few; v_call: TRBV29-1; cdr3_aa: SVRKLGANVLT
j_call: TRBJ1-2; clone_size: once; v_call: TRBV28; cdr3_aa: ASSQGAGSYGYT
j_call: TRBJ1-1; clone_size: few; v_call: TRBV5-1; cdr3_aa: ASSFQENTEAF
j_call: TRBJ2-5; clone_size: .; v_call: TRBV24-1; cdr3_aa: ATSDSQGAGETQY
j_call: TRBJ2-1; clone_size: .; v_call: TRBV20-1; cdr3_aa: SASILMQGGVEQF